The source of this T cell receptor beta chain is a study of blood T cell repertoires in COVID-19. At the level of the study: Acute-phase and convalescent COVID-19 samples originated in the United States, Italy and Spain.

Libraries were prepared by immunoSEQ multiplex PCR; TCRdb keeps only in-frame clonotypes and omits some of them. Of roughly 66,000 clones listed, about 91% are singletons. This CDR3 is 16 amino acids long. Per germline, CDR1 LGHNA and CDR2 YSLEER. V lost 0 bases and J lost 1, with 12 bases in between. The TCR originated in a human donor in a cohort sampled during active COVID-19. The rearrangement links TRBV4-3 to TRBJ1-1; D is undetermined. Sequenced sample: peripheral blood. DNA of the CDR3: TGCGCCAGCAGCCAAGATCGTCAAATCGGGAACACTGAAGCTTTCTTT. It specifies CASSQDRQIGNTEAFF.